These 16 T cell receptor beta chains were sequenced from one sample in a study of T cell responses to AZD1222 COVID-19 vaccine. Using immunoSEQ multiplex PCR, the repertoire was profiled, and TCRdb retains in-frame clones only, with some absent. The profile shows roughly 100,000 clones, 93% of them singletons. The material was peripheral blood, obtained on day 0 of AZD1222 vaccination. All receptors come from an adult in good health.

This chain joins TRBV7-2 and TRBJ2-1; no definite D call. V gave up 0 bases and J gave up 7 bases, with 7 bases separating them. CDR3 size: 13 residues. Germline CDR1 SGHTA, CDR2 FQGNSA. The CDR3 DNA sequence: TGTGCCAGCAGCTTAGCGACTGGTAATGAGCAGTTCTTC. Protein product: CASSLATGNEQFF.

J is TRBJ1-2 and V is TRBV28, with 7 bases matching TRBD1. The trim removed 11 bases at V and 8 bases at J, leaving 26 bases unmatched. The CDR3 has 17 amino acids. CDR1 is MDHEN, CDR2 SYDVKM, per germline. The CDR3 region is CACSIPQGRGVGDGYTF. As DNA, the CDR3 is TGTGCCTGTTCAATTCCACAGGGGCGAGGGGTTGGGGACGGCTACACCTTC.

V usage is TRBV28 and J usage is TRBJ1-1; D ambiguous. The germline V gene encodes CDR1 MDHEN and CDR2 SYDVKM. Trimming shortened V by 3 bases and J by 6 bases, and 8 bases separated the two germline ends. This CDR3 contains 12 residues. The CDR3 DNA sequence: TGTGCCAGCAGTTTCCAGGCCGCTGAAGCTTTCTTT. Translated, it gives CASSFQAAEAFF.

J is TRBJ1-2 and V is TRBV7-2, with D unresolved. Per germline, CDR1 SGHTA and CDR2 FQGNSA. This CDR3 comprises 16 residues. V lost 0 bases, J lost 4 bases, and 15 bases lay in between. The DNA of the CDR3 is TGTGCCAGCAGCTTAGCGCTCCAGCCGGCAACCTATGGCTACACCTTC. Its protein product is CASSLALQPATYGYTF.

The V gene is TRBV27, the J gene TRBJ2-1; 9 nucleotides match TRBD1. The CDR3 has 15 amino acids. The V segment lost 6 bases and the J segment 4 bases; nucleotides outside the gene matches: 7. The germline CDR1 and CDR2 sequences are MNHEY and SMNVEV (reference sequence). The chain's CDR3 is CASRGGTGNYNEQFF. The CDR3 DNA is TGTGCCAGCAGGGGCGGGACAGGGAATTACAATGAGCAGTTCTTC.

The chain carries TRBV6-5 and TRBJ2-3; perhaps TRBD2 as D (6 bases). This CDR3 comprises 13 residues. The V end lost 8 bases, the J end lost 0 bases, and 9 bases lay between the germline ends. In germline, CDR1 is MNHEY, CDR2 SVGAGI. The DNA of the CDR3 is TGTGCCAGCCGGGAGAGAAGCACAGATACGCAGTATTTT. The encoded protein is CASRERSTDTQYF.

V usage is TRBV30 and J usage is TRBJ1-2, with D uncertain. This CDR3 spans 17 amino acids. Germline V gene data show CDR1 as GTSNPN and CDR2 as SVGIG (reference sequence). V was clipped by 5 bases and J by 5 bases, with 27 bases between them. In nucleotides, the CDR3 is TGTGCCTGGGCCCTGGGCTCGGCCGACAATTGGAAATATGGCTACACCTTC. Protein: CAWALGSADNWKYGYTF.

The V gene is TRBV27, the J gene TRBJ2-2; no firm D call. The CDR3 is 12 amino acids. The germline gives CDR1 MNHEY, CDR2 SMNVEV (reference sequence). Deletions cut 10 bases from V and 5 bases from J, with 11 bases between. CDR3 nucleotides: TGTGCCATCCGAGAAGGGACCGGGGAGCTGTTTTTT. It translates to CAIREGTGELFF.

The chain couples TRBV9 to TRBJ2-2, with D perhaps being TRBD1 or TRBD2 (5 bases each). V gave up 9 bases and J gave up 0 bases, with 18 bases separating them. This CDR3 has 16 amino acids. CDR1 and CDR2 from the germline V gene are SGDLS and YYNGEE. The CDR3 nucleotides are TGTGCCACCTCCGAATGGGGGAACGCGAACACCGGGGAGCTGTTTTTT. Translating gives CATSEWGNANTGELFF.

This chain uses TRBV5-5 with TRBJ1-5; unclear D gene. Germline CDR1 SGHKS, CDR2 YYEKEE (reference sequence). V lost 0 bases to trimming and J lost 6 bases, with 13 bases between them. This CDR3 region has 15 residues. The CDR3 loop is CASSLGVGIAQPQHF. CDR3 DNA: TGTGCCAGCAGCTTGGGGGTTGGCATTGCTCAGCCCCAGCATTTT.

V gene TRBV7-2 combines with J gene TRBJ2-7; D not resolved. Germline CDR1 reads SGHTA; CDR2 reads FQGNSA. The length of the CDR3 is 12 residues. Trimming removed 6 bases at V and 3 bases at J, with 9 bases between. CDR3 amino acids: CASSPQRYEQYF. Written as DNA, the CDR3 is TGTGCCAGCAGTCCCCAACGCTACGAGCAGTACTTC.

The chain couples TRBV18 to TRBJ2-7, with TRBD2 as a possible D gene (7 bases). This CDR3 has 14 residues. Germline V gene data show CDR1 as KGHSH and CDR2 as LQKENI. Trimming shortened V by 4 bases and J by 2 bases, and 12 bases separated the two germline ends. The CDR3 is CASSQGGWTYEQYF. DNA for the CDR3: TGTGCCAGCTCACAGGGGGGGTGGACCTACGAGCAGTACTTC.

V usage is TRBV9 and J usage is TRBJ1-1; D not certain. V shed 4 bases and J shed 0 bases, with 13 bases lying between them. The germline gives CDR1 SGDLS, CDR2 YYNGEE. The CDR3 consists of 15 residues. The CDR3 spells CASSPRPNMNTEAFF. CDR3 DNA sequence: TGTGCCAGCAGCCCTCGACCGAACATGAACACTGAAGCTTTCTTT.

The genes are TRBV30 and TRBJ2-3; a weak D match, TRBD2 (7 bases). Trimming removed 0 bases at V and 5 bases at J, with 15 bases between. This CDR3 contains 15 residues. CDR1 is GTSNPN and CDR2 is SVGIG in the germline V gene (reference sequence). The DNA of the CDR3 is TGTGCCTGGAGTGTACAACGGGGGGCGAAAGATACGCAGTATTTT. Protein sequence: CAWSVQRGAKDTQYF.

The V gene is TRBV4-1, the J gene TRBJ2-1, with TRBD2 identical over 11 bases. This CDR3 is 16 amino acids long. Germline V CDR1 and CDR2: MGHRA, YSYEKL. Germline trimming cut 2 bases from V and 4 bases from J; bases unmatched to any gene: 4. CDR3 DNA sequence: TGCGCCAGCAGCCAACTAGCGGGAGGCCCGTACAATGAGCAGTTCTTC. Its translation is CASSQLAGGPYNEQFF.

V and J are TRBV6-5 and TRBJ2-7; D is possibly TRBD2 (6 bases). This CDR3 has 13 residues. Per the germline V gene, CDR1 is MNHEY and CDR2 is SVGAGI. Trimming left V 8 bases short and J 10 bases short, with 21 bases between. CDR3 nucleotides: TGTGCCAGCCGCTCATCGGAGGGACTCAGACAGTACTTC. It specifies CASRSSEGLRQYF.